Presented here are 30 T cell receptor beta chains from one specimen sequenced in a study of blood T cell repertoires in COVID-19. TCRdb keeps only in-frame clones here, not all; method: immunoSEQ multiplex PCR. Here the sample spans approximately 110,000 clones, over 65% being singletons. Sequenced sample: peripheral blood. These receptors were collected from a woman in her thirties or forties with acute or convalescent COVID-19.

The genes are TRBV5-1 and TRBJ1-1; no definite D call. The CDR3 contains 15 residues. V lost 5 bases to trimming and J lost 1 base, with 15 bases between them. Germline-derived CDR1 and CDR2 are SGHRS and YFSETQ. The CDR3 DNA reads as TGCGCCAGCAGTCAACTTTCCACGGGGAACACTGAAGCTTTCTTT. It is translated as CASSQLSTGNTEAFF.

The V call is TRBV5-1, the J call TRBJ2-2; 9 bases agree with TRBD2. This CDR3 comprises 15 residues. V shed 7 bases and J 4 bases; nucleotides not matched to a gene: 8. Germline CDR1 SGHRS, CDR2 YFSETQ. DNA of the CDR3: TGCGCCAGCGCCCTTAGCGGGGGTCCCACCGGGGAGCTGTTTTTT. As protein: CASALSGGPTGELFF. The full variable domain, its missing parts supplied by reference TRBV5-1 and TRBJ2-2, is KAGVTQTPRYLIKTRGQQVTLSCSPISGHRSVSWYQQTPGQGLQFLFEYFSETQRNKGNFPGRFSGRQFSNSRSEMNVSTLELGDSALYLCASALSGGPTGELFFGEGSRLTVL.

The chain couples TRBV9 to TRBJ1-5; TRBD1 aligns across 9 bases. The CDR3 loop spans 13 amino acids. J lost 11 bases, V lost 3 bases, and 6 bases had no gene match. In germline, CDR1 is SGDLS, CDR2 YYNGEE. CDR3 nucleotides: TGTGCCAGCAGCGCCACAGGGGGCGCGGCCCAGCATTTT. Translated: CASSATGGAAQHF.

J is TRBJ2-6 and V is TRBV27; a possible D gene is TRBD1 (5 bases). Between the trimmed V and J ends, which lost 8 bases and 0 bases, there was a span of 17 bases. The germline V gene encodes CDR1 MNHEY and CDR2 SMNVEV (reference sequence). The CDR3 spans 17 residues. CDR3 residues: CASRITSRDSGANVLTF. The CDR3 bases are TGTGCCAGCCGAATCACAAGCAGGGACTCTGGGGCCAACGTCCTGACTTTC.

This clone was counted once. This chain links TRBV19 with TRBJ2-1; TRBD1 aligns across 8 bases. V was pared by 8 bases and J by 2 bases, with 8 bases of the junction left unmatched. CDR1 LNHDA and CDR2 SQIVND come from the germline V gene (reference sequence). The CDR3 covers 15 residues. CDR3 nucleotide sequence: TGTGCCAGTCTATCCGGGACAGGTGCCTACAATGAGCAGTTCTTC. Amino acid sequence: CASLSGTGAYNEQFF.

This clone was detected once. V is TRBV7-9 and J is TRBJ1-1; TRBD1 agrees at 7 bases. Trimming took 5 bases from V and 0 from J; bases not matched to a gene: 6. Germline V lookup: CDR1 SEHNR, CDR2 FQNEAQ (reference sequence). The CDR3 covers 15 residues. CDR3 DNA sequence: TGTGCCAGCAGCCCTTTGACAGGGATGAACACTGAAGCTTTCTTT. Residues: CASSPLTGMNTEAFF.

This clone appeared a few times. The V gene is TRBV19, the J gene TRBJ1-1; 10 positions match TRBD1. V lost 3 bases, J lost 4 bases, and 2 bases stayed unmatched. In germline, CDR1 is LNHDA, CDR2 SQIVND (reference sequence). The CDR3 totals 14 residues. The CDR3 DNA sequence: TGTGCCAGTAGTATGAGGACAGGGGGCACTGAAGCTTTCTTT. This encodes CASSMRTGGTEAFF. Drawing the rest from reference TRBV19 and TRBJ1-1, the complete variable domain is DGGITQSPKYLFRKEGQNVTLSCEQNLNHDAMYWYRQDPGQGLRLIYYSQIVNDFQKGDIAEGYSVSREKKESFPLTVTSAQKNPTAFYLCASSMRTGGTEAFFGQGTRLTVV.

This clone was seen once. The V and J genes are TRBV6-6 and TRBJ1-6, with D possibly matching TRBD1 (6 bases). Germline CDR1 is MNHNY and CDR2 is SVGAGI (reference sequence). This CDR3 has 15 residues. V shed 3 bases and J shed 5 bases, with 11 bases lying between them. The DNA of the CDR3 is TGTGCCAGCAGTTATTTGACAGGAAATAATTCACCCCTCCACTTT. Encoded protein: CASSYLTGNNSPLHF.

V gene TRBV5-1 combines with J gene TRBJ1-1; D is undetermined. CDR1 is SGHRS and CDR2 is YFSETQ in the germline V gene. The CDR3 length is 14 residues. With 8 bases removed from V and 0 bases from J, the gap between germline ends came to 14 bases. CDR3 bases: TGCGCCAGTCACGGGGTTAACATGAACACTGAAGCTTTCTTT. Protein sequence: CASHGVNMNTEAFF.

This clone was seen once. V is TRBV30 and J is TRBJ2-6; 7 bases line up with TRBD1. Trimming removed 2 bases from V and 0 bases from J; junction bases left unmatched: 10. CDR3 length: 18 amino acids. Per the germline V gene, CDR1 is GTSNPN and CDR2 is SVGIG (reference sequence). DNA for the CDR3: TGTGCCTGGAGTCTAGGGACAGCTATAAGCTCTGGGGCCAACGTCCTGACTTTC. Its protein product is CAWSLGTAISSGANVLTF. Using reference TRBV30 and TRBJ2-6 for the parts outside the CDR3, the full variable domain is SQTIHQWPATLVQPVGSPLSLECTVEGTSNPNLYWYRQAAGRGLQLLFYSVGIGQISSEVPQNLSASRPQDRQFILSSKKLLLSDSGFYLCAWSLGTAISSGANVLTFGAGSRLTVL.

The chain joins TRBV11-2 to TRBJ1-4; 7 bases match TRBD1. CDR1 SGHAT and CDR2 FQNNGV come from the germline V gene. V lost 2 bases, J lost 9 bases, and 6 bases stayed unmatched. The length of the CDR3 is 14 residues. In nucleotides, the CDR3 is TGTGCCAGCAGCTTAAACAGGGGCGGGAAAAAACTGTTTTTT. Residues: CASSLNRGGKKLFF.

This chain connects TRBV5-1 to TRBJ1-6; TRBD1 matches 9 bases. This CDR3 is built from 20 residues. Per germline, CDR1 SGHRS and CDR2 YFSETQ. V gave up 1 base and J gave up 0 bases; unmatched junction bases: 11. The CDR3 bases are TGCGCCAGCAGCTTGCGAGGGACAGGGAGGGGAAGCTCCTATAATTCACCCCTCCACTTT. It yields the protein CASSLRGTGRGSSYNSPLHF.

A note on this clone: One end of the junction fails to match germline, which may point to a read error. The V and J genes are TRBV7-6 and TRBJ1-3; 8 bases agree with TRBD1. Germline loops: CDR1 SGHVS, CDR2 FNYEAQ. The CDR3 spans 18 residues. Written as DNA, the CDR3 is TGTGCCAGCAGCTTAGGACAGGGGCTGCGGTCTTCTGGAAACACCGTATATTTT. Translating gives CASSLGQGLRSSGNTVYF.

This clone appeared a single time. J is TRBJ2-6 and V is TRBV7-9; D gene unclear. Trimming stripped 0 bases from V and 3 bases from J, with 6 bases between. Germline V gene lookup returns CDR1 SEHNR and CDR2 FQNEAQ (reference sequence). The CDR3 has 15 residues. DNA for the CDR3: TGTGCCAGCAGCTTAGCTGCGTATGGGGCCAACGTCCTGACTTTC. It translates to CASSLAAYGANVLTF.

The CDR3 DNA reads TGTGCCAGCAGCCCCCCCGGGAGGGGCGGGAGAGAGCAGTACTTC. This translates into CASSPPGRGGREQYF. The J gene is TRBJ2-7, the V gene TRBV9, with 8 bases fitting TRBD2. Losses at the gene ends were 4 bases for V and 7 bases for J; bases not matched to a gene: 13. The CDR3 covers 15 residues. From germline, CDR1 is SGDLS and CDR2 YYNGEE.

The chain joins TRBV6-6 to TRBJ2-5; 7 bases align to TRBD1. This CDR3 is built from 15 residues. Germline values: CDR1 MNHNY, CDR2 SVGAGI (reference sequence). V trimming: 8 bases; J trimming: 2 bases; junction bases outside the gene matches: 11. CDR3 loop: CASQGWGRGQETQYF. For the CDR3, the DNA is TGTGCCAGCCAAGGCTGGGGCAGGGGGCAAGAGACCCAGTACTTC.

The chain employs TRBV5-1 and TRBJ1-2; maybe TRBD1 (5 bases). Germline CDR1 is SGHRS and CDR2 is YFSETQ. The CDR3 is 14 residues long. V lost 4 bases to trimming and J lost 3 bases, with 13 bases between them. The CDR3 protein is CASSQHDSYYGYTF. In DNA form, the CDR3 reads TGCGCCAGCAGCCAACACGACAGTTACTATGGCTACACCTTC.

This clone was seen only once. As DNA, the CDR3 is TGTGCCAGTAGTTCGATTAGACGGGGGGCATGGCAGCCCCAGCATTTT. Translated, it gives CASSSIRRGAWQPQHF. The V gene is TRBV19, the J gene TRBJ1-5, with D possibly matching TRBD1 (6 bases). The CDR3 loop spans 16 amino acids. V gave up 5 bases and J gave up 7 bases, with 21 bases separating them. The V gene's germline CDR1 is LNHDA and CDR2 SQIVND (reference sequence).

V usage is TRBV5-1 and J usage is TRBJ2-1; 8 bases map to TRBD2. With V trimmed by 5 bases and J by 5 bases, 12 bases remained unmatched. This CDR3 has 16 amino acids. The V gene's germline CDR1 is SGHRS and CDR2 YFSETQ. CDR3 protein: CASRPTGGRIHNEQFF. The CDR3 nucleotides read TGCGCCAGCAGACCTACGGGGGGGCGTATACACAATGAGCAGTTCTTC.

V is TRBV21-1 and J is TRBJ1-4; TRBD1, the table's D call, was not compared with the DNA. TRBV21-1 is a known pseudogene. The CDR3 runs 15 residues. The CDR3, as DNA: TGTGCCAGCAGCACCTGGACAGCTCTTAATGAAAAACTGTTTTTT. This codes for CASSTWTALNEKLFF.

The rearrangement uses TRBV6-5 and TRBJ2-3, with 10 bases that match TRBD2. The length of the CDR3 is 15 residues. Germline CDR1 and CDR2: MNHEY and SVGAGI. J was trimmed by 5 bases and V by 4 bases; bases with no gene match: 6. The CDR3: CASSLSGGAVDTQYF. In nucleotides, the CDR3 is TGTGCCAGCAGTTTAAGCGGGGGGGCTGTAGATACGCAGTATTTT.

A few counts support this clone. The J gene is TRBJ1-2, the V gene TRBV7-2; 7 nucleotides align to TRBD1. The CDR3 has 13 residues. The J segment lost 6 bases and the V segment lost 5 bases, leaving 6 bases of the junction unmatched. Germline-derived CDR1 and CDR2 are SGHTA and FQGNSA. The CDR3 DNA reads as TGTGCCAGCAGCGTATACAGGGGTGATGGCTACACCTTC. As protein: CASSVYRGDGYTF.

This rearrangement joins TRBV27 to TRBJ2-5, with D unresolved. The ends were cut back, 1 base at V and 2 bases at J, with 5 bases in the middle. Germline V gene sequence: CDR1 MNHEY, CDR2 SMNVEV (reference sequence). This CDR3 is 13 amino acids long. The CDR3 sequence: CASSLLRQETQYF. The CDR3 nucleotides read TGTGCCAGCAGTTTATTGAGGCAAGAGACCCAGTACTTC.

V gene TRBV19 combines with J gene TRBJ1-5; TRBD1 matches at 7 bases. The germline V gene encodes CDR1 LNHDA and CDR2 SQIVND (reference sequence). CDR3 size: 16 residues. Trimming removed 5 bases from V and 4 bases from J; junction bases left unmatched: 11. The CDR3 nucleotides read TGTGCCAGTAGTCTTTTCGGAGAGACAGGGAATCAGCCCCAGCATTTT. Translating it yields CASSLFGETGNQPQHF.

The rearrangement uses TRBV3-1 (or the pseudogene TRBV3-2) and TRBJ2-1; maybe TRBD2 (6 bases). Germline V gene sequence: CDR1 LGHDT, CDR2 YNNKEL (reference sequence). Trimming pared 4 bases from V and 15 bases from J, leaving 16 bases between. The CDR3 extends over 12 amino acids. The CDR3 bases are TGTGCCAGCAGCCTGGGCCGGGACTTCCCGTTCTTC. This gives the protein CASSLGRDFPFF.

V gene TRBV6-5 combines with J gene TRBJ2-3; TRBD1 aligns across 9 bases. The CDR3 loop spans 13 amino acids. CDR1 and CDR2 from the germline V gene are MNHEY and SVGAGI. After removal of 10 bases from V and 6 bases from J, the junction contained 8 bases not matched to a gene. CDR3 DNA sequence: TGTGCCACCCGGGACAGGGTACTGGATACGCAGTATTTT. Translating gives CATRDRVLDTQYF.

Here the CDR3 reads CASSPEVGFGEQYF. The CDR3 DNA sequence: TGTGCCAGCAGCCCGGAGGTAGGGTTCGGCGAGCAGTACTTC. The chain joins TRBV5-4 to TRBJ2-7; possible D gene TRBD2, 5 bases. Germline CDR1 and CDR2: SGHNT and YYREEE (reference sequence). CDR3 length: 14 residues. Trimming removed 4 bases at V and 6 bases at J, with 17 bases between.

The chain recombines TRBV11-2 with TRBJ1-6; perhaps TRBD1 as D (5 bases). CDR1 SGHAT and CDR2 FQNNGV come from the germline V gene. V lost 6 bases, J lost 8 bases, and 20 bases lay in between. The CDR3 extends over 16 amino acids. This CDR3 reads CASRALGQGDDSPLHF. In nucleotides, the CDR3 is TGTGCCAGCAGGGCCCTCGGGCAGGGTGACGATTCACCCCTCCACTTT.

The gene calls are TRBV7-9 and TRBJ1-1; D is ambiguous. CDR1 and CDR2 (germline): SEHNR, FQNEAQ (reference sequence). Trimming removed 5 bases at V and 5 bases at J, with 12 bases between. This CDR3 is built from 13 residues. CDR3 nucleotides: TGTGCCAGCAGCACTTCGACGGGAACTGAAGCTTTCTTT. Translating it yields CASSTSTGTEAFF.

The chain has TRBV5-8 and TRBJ2-4, with D hard to call. This CDR3 has 12 amino acids. CDR1 is SGHTS and CDR2 is YDEGEE in the germline V gene. Trimming took 1 base from V and 5 from J, leaving 4 bases between them. The CDR3 DNA is TGTGCCAGCAGCTTGTCGGAAAACATTCAGTACTTC. Protein: CASSLSENIQYF.